This TCR beta chain was observed in a study of T cells after yellow fever vaccination. General study points: Sorted repertoires could include abundant contaminating clonotypes from bulk cells. Reappearance after the booster was observed for most primary-vaccination clones (roughly 97% CD4, about 91% CD8).

This clonotype appeared a few times. Its specificity is unknown. In germline, CDR1 is SGDLS, CDR2 YYNGEE. V lost 1 base, J lost 12 bases, and 11 bases lay in between. This CDR3 spans 12 amino acids. Via MiXCR, TCRdb re-called the 5' RACE reads, giving one row per CDR3 protein. The table includes about 400,000 distinct CDR3 sequences, 6% to 8% detected once. The sample consisted of PBMCs, taken 5 days after the yellow fever booster vaccination. The genes are TRBV9 and TRBJ2-1; D is unresolved. The sequence derives from a man in his thirties or forties who received the YFV17D yellow fever vaccine. Here the CDR3 reads CASSVNEARQFF. CDR3 in DNA: TGTGCCAGCAGCGTAAATGAGGCTAGGCAGTTCTTC. Full variable domain (outside the CDR3, taken from reference TRBV9 and TRBJ2-1): DSGVTQTPKHLITATGQRVTLRCSPRSGDLSVYWYQQSLDQGLQFLIQYYNGEERAKGNILERFSAQQFPDLHSELNLSSLELGDSALYFCASSVNEARQFFGPGTRLTVL.